The entry below describes one TCR beta chain. What it recognizes is unknown. The data were obtained in a study of cytomegalovirus exposure and HLA in healthy donors. Study-level information: The 120 or so validation repertoires were reported in a later analysis to have been generated on the same platform as the roughly 720 first-cohort repertoires.

Profiled with immunoSEQ multiplex PCR; TCRdb holds only in-frame clones, not every one. The sample lists over 200,000 clones, around nine tenths occurring once. Germline-derived CDR1 and CDR2 are MNHEY and SVGAGI. CDR3 length: 12 residues. Deletions cut 8 bases from V and 2 bases from J, with 9 bases between. Study-level points and caveats: Some TCR beta chains (164 of them) were listed as cytomegalovirus-associated. In vitro assays verified that three CMV-associated chains recognized CMV antigens specifically.

The sequencing input was PBMCs. The receptor's source is a woman younger than 30 in good health and CMV-seropositive. The chain employs TRBV6-5 and TRBJ1-1, with D maybe TRBD1 (5 bases). Here the CDR3 reads CASQRGNTEAFF. DNA for the CDR3: TGTGCCAGCCAAAGGGGAAACACTGAAGCTTTCTTT.